The TCR beta chain under discussion was sequenced for a study of blood T cell repertoires in COVID-19. The germline V and J ends were trimmed by 4 bases and 0 bases, with 12 bases remaining between them. CDR1 LGHNA and CDR2 YNFKEQ come from the germline V gene. The CDR3 length is 15 residues. TCRdb's copy holds only in-frame clones and misses some; the assay was immunoSEQ multiplex PCR. The profile shows about 200,000 clones, nearly 90% of them singletons. Patients of the Seattle cohort, enrolled during active infection, were followed longitudinally. The sample comprised peripheral blood. The clonotype comes from a middle-aged man with COVID-19, enrolled during active disease. The chain couples TRBV4-2 to TRBJ1-2; D unresolved. CDR3 bases: TGTGCCAGCAGCCTTAGTGCTACAGCTAACTATGGCTACACCTTC. This codes for CASSLSATANYGYTF.